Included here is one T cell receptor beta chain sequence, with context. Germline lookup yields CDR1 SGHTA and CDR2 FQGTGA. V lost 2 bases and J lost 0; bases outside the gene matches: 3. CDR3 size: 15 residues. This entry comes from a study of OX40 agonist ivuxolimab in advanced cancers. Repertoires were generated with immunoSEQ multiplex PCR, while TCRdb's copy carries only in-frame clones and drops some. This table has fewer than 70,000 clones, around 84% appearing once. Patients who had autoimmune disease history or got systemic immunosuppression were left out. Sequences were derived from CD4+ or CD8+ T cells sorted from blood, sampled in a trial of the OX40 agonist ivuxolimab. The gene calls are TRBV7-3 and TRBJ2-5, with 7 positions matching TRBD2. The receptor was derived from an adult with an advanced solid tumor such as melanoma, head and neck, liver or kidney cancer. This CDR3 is CASSLAGEDQETQYF. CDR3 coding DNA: TGTGCCAGCAGCTTAGCGGGGGAGGACCAAGAGACCCAGTACTTC.